The source of this TCR beta chain is a study of radiotherapy plus CTLA-4 blockade in lung cancer. Points from the study as a whole: Early blood T cell clone changes and increased post-radiation serum interferon-beta were reportedly the strongest response predictors. Tumor-origin TCR clones grew in blood after radiotherapy plus ipilimumab.

Details on this clone: Its cognate antigen is unknown.

The CDR3 is 15 residues long. Trimming took off 5 bases at V and 2 bases at J, with 13 bases between the two ends. The germline V gene has CDR1 SGHVS and CDR2 FNYEAQ. Assay: immunoSEQ multiplex PCR; the TCRdb copy retains only in-frame clones and omits some. Among around 90,000 clones listed, about four fifths were seen once. This receptor was obtained from a human donor with non-small cell lung cancer who had stable disease on radiotherapy plus ipilimumab. The sample was peripheral blood, taken from a patient treated with radiotherapy plus ipilimumab. V is TRBV7-6 and J is TRBJ2-1, with D unresolved. The DNA of the CDR3 is TGTGCCAGCAGCCCCACTTCCCCCCCCTACAATGAGCAGTTCTTC. Translated, it gives CASSPTSPPYNEQFF. Based on the CDR3 plus reference TRBV7-6 and TRBJ2-1, the full variable domain is GAGVSQSPRYKVTKRGQDVALRCDPISGHVSLYWYRQALGQGPEFLTYFNYEAQQDKSGLPNDRFSAERPEGSISTLTIQRTEQRDSAMYRCASSPTSPPYNEQFFGPGTRLTVL.